In this sample, the clone carrying this T cell receptor beta chain turned up many times. The antigen remains undetermined. The sample originates from a study of CD8+CD57+ T cells in acquired aplastic anemia. Overall study context: Across the sorted CD4+ and CD8+ cells, DNA amounts averaged approximately 3.1 ug.

V was trimmed by 2 bases and J by 2 bases, leaving 4 bases between them. Germline V gene data show CDR1 as MDHEN and CDR2 as SYDVKM. The CDR3 contains 12 residues. Genomic DNA acted as the template from which TCR beta VDJ combination and CDR3 sequence profiling were carried out. In TCRdb, the reads were re-called with MiXCR into one record per CDR3 protein. The sample has roughly 300,000 distinct CDR3 sequences, approximately 56% seen once. Overall study results and limits: In common between the patients and the controls were twenty-nine CD8+ CDR3 sequences. Between the patient and control groups, CD8+ Simpson's diversity did not differ significantly.

Input material: sorted CD4+, CD8+, or CD8+CD57+ T cells (not recorded which) from PBMCs. The rearrangement uses TRBV28 and TRBJ2-7, with D unclear. The TCR sequence derives from a human donor with severe aplastic anemia or a healthy control (not recorded which). The CDR3 DNA follows: TGTGCCAGCAGTTTAGCCCCCTACGAGCAGTACTTC. It encodes CASSLAPYEQYF.